This T cell receptor (beta chain) is drawn from a study of cytomegalovirus exposure and HLA in healthy donors. Study-level points and caveats: A likely sequencing artifact accounted for one observed cluster of highly shared sequence variants.

This CDR3 has 14 amino acids. Trimming stripped 0 bases from V and 8 bases from J, with 11 bases between. Germline V gene data show CDR1 as LGHNA and CDR2 as YSLEER. Turning to this clone: No antigen is known for it.

The PCR employed 60 Vbeta primers together with 13 Jbeta primers. Generated by immunoSEQ multiplex PCR, the TCRdb table keeps only in-frame clones and is missing some. The sample comprises about 170,000 clones, 85% of which are singletons, and over 2.5% rests with the top ten. The receptor's source is a man aged 25-45 years in good health and CMV-seropositive. Source material: PBMCs. The rearrangement uses TRBV4-3 and TRBJ2-1; tentatively, D is TRBD1 (6 bases). The CDR3 region is CASSQDTGFYEQFF. CDR3 bases: TGCGCCAGCAGCCAAGATACAGGGTTCTATGAGCAGTTCTTC.